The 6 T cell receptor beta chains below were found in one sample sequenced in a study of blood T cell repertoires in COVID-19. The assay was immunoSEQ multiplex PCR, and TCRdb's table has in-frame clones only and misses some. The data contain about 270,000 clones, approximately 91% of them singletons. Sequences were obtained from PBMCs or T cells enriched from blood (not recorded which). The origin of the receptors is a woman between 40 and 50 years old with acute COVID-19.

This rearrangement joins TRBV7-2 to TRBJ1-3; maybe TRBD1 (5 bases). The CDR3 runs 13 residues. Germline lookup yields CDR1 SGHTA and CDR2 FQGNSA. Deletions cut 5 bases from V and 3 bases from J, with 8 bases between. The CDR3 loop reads CASSPQGGNTIYF. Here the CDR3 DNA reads TGTGCCAGCAGCCCCCAGGGTGGAAACACCATATATTTT.

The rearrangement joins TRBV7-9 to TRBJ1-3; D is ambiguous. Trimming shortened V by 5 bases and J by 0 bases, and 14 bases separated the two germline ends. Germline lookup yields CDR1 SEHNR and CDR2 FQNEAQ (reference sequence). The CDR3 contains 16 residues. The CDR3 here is CASSHYGIGSGNTIYF. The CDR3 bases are TGTGCCAGCAGCCACTACGGGATTGGCTCTGGAAACACCATATATTTT.

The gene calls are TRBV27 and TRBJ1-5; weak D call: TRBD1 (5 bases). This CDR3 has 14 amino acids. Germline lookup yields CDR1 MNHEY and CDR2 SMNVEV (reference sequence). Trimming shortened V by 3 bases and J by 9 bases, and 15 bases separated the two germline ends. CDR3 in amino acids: CASSFRRGEMPQHF. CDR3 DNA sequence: TGTGCCAGCAGTTTCAGAAGGGGCGAAATGCCCCAGCATTTT.

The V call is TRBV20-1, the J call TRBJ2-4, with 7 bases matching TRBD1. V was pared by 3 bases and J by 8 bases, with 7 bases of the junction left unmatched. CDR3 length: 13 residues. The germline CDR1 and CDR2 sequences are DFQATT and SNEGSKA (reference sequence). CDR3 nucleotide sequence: TGCAGTGCTAGTCCTACAGGGGTCGACATTCAGTACTTC. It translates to CSASPTGVDIQYF.

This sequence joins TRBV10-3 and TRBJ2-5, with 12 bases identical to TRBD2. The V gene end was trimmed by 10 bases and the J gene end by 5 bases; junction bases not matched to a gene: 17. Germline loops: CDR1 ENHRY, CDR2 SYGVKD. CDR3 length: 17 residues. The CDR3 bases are TGTGCCAGCCGCAGGACTAGCGGGAATCTAGTGGGGGAGACCCAGTACTTC. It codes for CASRRTSGNLVGETQYF.

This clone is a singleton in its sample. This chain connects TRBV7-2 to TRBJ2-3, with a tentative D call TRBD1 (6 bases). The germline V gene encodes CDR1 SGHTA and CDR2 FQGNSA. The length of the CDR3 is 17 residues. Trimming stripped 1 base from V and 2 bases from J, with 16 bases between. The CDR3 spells CASSLGVGAVFTDTQYF. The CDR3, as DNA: TGTGCCAGCAGCTTAGGCGTGGGGGCTGTATTCACAGATACGCAGTATTTT. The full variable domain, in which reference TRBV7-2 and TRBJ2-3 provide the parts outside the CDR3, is GAGVSQSPSNKVTEKGKDVELRCDPISGHTALYWYRQSLGQGLEFLIYFQGNSAPDKSGLPSDRFSAERTGGSVSTLTIQRTQQEDSAVYLCASSLGVGAVFTDTQYFGPGTRLTVL.